This T cell receptor beta chain was observed in a study of blood T cell repertoires in COVID-19 (dated by TCRdb to about 2020). Broadly, across the study: The collaborator samples originated in the United States, Italy and Spain and spanned the acute and convalescent phases of COVID-19. Where HLA class I and class II types were available, the types were taken from metadata supplied by the sample provider, not from assay-based typing. The repertoires were released in a freely available public database intended as a resource for research on the immune response to SARS-CoV-2. The material from the prospective study consisted of cDNA or gDNA derived from T cells, B-cell-depleted T cells, or PBMCs. A de-identified subject ID, COVID-19 status, age in years and sex were almost always included in the sample metadata. The dataset comprised deeply sampled blood TCRbeta repertoires from subjects exposed to, actively infected with, or recovered from COVID-19. Samples came from the ongoing ImmuneRACE study (first 160 participants) plus 1,254 subjects from 6 global collaborators.

On this clone itself: Its antigen is still unknown. Within one base of it there is no much larger clone, and no base qualities were kept.

Results and caveats for the whole study, not just this receptor: The quantity of clinical and demographic metadata differed by source and by participant and was supplied without curation.

TCRbeta CDR3 regions were amplified from genomic DNA by means of the immunoSEQ Assay, a bias-controlled multiplex PCR. The study's own analysis went as follows. Within the assay, amplification of reference gene primers was used to estimate how many nucleated cells each sample contained. Sequence reads were collapsed and filtered to measure the absolute abundance of every unique TCRbeta CDR3 rearrangement. For each sample, productive Simpson clonality was calculated as the square root of Simpson's diversity index over productive rearrangements. TCRdb obtained this table from immuneACCESS and retained in-frame rearrangements with V and J assigned. These tables miss some clones; where compared with another copy, unresolved V genes account for less than half of the shortfall, and the remainder is unexplained. For V, J and clone size, that table is used; D and trimming come from the DNA. The sample table shows around 250,000 clones, and about four fifths are seen once. The top ten clonotypes cover about 1.9% of the sample.

Trimming costs V 7 bases and J 4 bases, and their ends lie 10 bases apart. The CDR3 runs 12 amino acids, cysteine and phenylalanine included. Only the CDR3 portion is preserved as DNA: 36 bases, with reading frame beginning at the first base. The germline V gene specifies SNHLY as CDR1 and FYNNEI as CDR2. Samples from volunteer blood donors who had recovered from COVID-19 were contributed by a second Seattle source. Whole blood was collected in K2EDTA tubes by collaborating institutions according to the institutions' own protocols. For TCRbeta analysis, collaborators shipped samples in one of three forms: frozen whole blood, isolated PBMCs, or DNA extracted from either of those sample types.

This TCR was sampled from a man aged 25-45 years who had recovered from COVID-19. Sequences were obtained from peripheral blood. The chain is made from TRBV2 and TRBJ1-2, with a tentative D gene TRBD1 over 6 matching bases. The nucleotide sequence is given as TGTGCCAGCAACGTACAGGGCTATGGCTACACCTTC. Its translation reads: CASNVQGYGYTF.